The 10 T cell receptor beta chains in this list originate from one sample, sequenced in a study of T cell responses to AZD1222 COVID-19 vaccine. Method: immunoSEQ multiplex PCR; TCRdb's copy keeps in-frame clones and lacks some. In the table there are more than 85,000 clones, about 95% of which are singletons. The source was peripheral blood, collected 28 days after the second AZD1222 dose. The source of these receptors is an adult who received the AZD1222 COVID-19 vaccine.

This clone was seen a handful of times. The chain uses TRBV10-2 and TRBJ1-5; no reliable D call. V was cut by 5 bases and J by 3 bases, with 11 bases left in between. Germline CDR1 reads WSHSY; CDR2 reads SAAADI. The CDR3 loop spans 14 amino acids. The CDR3 loop reads CASSFEGVNQPQHF. The CDR3 DNA is TGCGCCAGCAGTTTTGAGGGAGTCAATCAGCCCCAGCATTTT.

V usage is TRBV19 and J usage is TRBJ1-1, with TRBD1 matching 7 bases. The trim removed 5 bases at V and 4 bases at J, leaving 13 bases unmatched. The CDR3 length is 16 residues. Germline CDR1 reads LNHDA; CDR2 reads SQIVND (reference sequence). Here the CDR3 DNA reads TGTGCCAGTAGTCAGGGGGGTTCTTTGGCGGGCACTGAAGCTTTCTTT. Protein: CASSQGGSLAGTEAFF.

The chain combines TRBV7-9 with TRBJ2-1, with TRBD1 as a possible D gene (6 bases). V was pared by 4 bases and J by 7 bases, with 17 bases between. The germline V gene encodes CDR1 SEHNR and CDR2 FQNEAQ (reference sequence). The CDR3 consists of 15 residues. The CDR3: CASSSPGTKGNEQFF. The CDR3 DNA reads as TGTGCCAGCAGCTCTCCCGGGACAAAGGGGAATGAGCAGTTCTTC.

This chain joins TRBV14 and TRBJ1-2; D may be TRBD1 (5 bases). Per germline, CDR1 SGHDN and CDR2 FVKESK. The CDR3 consists of 13 residues. Trimming stripped 1 base from V and 4 bases from J, with 7 bases between. This CDR3 is CASSQARAYGYTF. Here the CDR3 DNA reads TGTGCCAGCAGCCAAGCCAGGGCCTATGGCTACACCTTC.

V usage is TRBV5-6 and J usage is TRBJ2-5, with a tentative D call TRBD2 (6 bases). This CDR3 region has 14 residues. The germline V and J ends were trimmed by 2 bases and 1 base, with 9 bases remaining between them. Per the germline V gene, CDR1 is SGHDT and CDR2 is YYEEEE. CDR3 in amino acids: CASSFSSAQETQYF. CDR3 nucleotide sequence: TGTGCCAGCAGCTTTTCTAGCGCCCAAGAGACCCAGTACTTC. Full variable domain (remainder filled in from reference TRBV5-6 and TRBJ2-5): DAGVTQSPTHLIKTRGQQVTLRCSPKSGHDTVSWYQQALGQGPQFIFQYYEEEERQRGNFPDRFSGHQFPNYSSELNVNALLLGDSALYLCASSFSSAQETQYFGPGTRLLVL.

This rearrangement joins TRBV12-3 or TRBV12-4 to TRBJ1-5; D is undetermined. Trimming removed 3 bases from V and 7 bases from J, with 10 bases in between. The CDR3 has 13 residues. In nucleotides, the CDR3 is TGTGCCAGCAGTTTCATCGGTTACCAGCCCCAGCATTTT. It is translated as CASSFIGYQPQHF.

This clone has just one count. V gene TRBV24-1 combines with J gene TRBJ2-1, with a weak D call TRBD2 (6 bases). Germline CDR1 is KGHDR and CDR2 is SFDVKD. The CDR3 runs to 15 residues. The V and J ends lost 3 bases and 8 bases respectively, with 16 bases between them. CDR3 sequence (DNA): TGTGCCACCAGTGATACCCCCGGGAGAAGGGATGAGCAGTTCTTC. This gives the protein CATSDTPGRRDEQFF.

J is TRBJ1-6 and V is TRBV30; D perhaps matches TRBD1 (6 bases). Trimming shortened V by 4 bases and J by 7 bases, and 17 bases separated the two germline ends. The germline V gene encodes CDR1 GTSNPN and CDR2 SVGIG (reference sequence). CDR3 length: 15 amino acids. The CDR3 reads CAWKGARGVNSPLHF. In DNA form, the CDR3 reads TGTGCCTGGAAAGGTGCCAGGGGTGTGAATTCACCCCTCCACTTT.

This clone was counted a single time. This CDR3 is also generated by other DNA sequences in the sample. The chain couples TRBV3-1 (or the pseudogene TRBV3-2) to TRBJ1-1; D is ambiguous. The germline gives CDR1 LGHDT, CDR2 YNNKEL (reference sequence). With 1 base removed from V and 8 bases from J, the gap between germline ends came to 8 bases. The CDR3 length is 12 residues. CDR3: CASSQGSTEAFF. The CDR3, as DNA: TGTGCCAGCAGCCAAGGGTCTACCGAAGCTTTCTTT.

This clone was detected once. CDR3: CASSSDSAYEQYF. CDR3 sequence (DNA): TGCGCCAGCAGCTCGGACAGCGCCTACGAGCAGTACTTC. This sequence joins TRBV5-1 and TRBJ2-7; D possibly corresponds to TRBD1 (6 bases). Germline V gives CDR1 SGHRS, CDR2 YFSETQ. This CDR3 is built from 13 residues. The ends were cut back, 3 bases at V and 2 bases at J, with 9 bases in the middle.